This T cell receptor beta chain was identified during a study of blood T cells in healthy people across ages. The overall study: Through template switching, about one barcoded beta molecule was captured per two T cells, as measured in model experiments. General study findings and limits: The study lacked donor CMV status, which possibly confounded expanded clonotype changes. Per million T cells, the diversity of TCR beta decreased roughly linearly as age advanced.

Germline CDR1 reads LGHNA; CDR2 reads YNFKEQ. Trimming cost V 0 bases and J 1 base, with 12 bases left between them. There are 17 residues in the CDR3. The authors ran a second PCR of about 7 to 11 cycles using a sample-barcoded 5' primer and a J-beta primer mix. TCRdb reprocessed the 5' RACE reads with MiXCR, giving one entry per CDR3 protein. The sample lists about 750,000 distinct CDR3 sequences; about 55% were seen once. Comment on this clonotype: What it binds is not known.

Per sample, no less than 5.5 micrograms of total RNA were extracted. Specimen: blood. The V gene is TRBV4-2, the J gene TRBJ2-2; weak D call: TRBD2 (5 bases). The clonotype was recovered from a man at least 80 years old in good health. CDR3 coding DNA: TGTGCCAGCAGCCAAGATCTCGGACTTTTGAACACCGGGGAGCTGTTTTTT. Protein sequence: CASSQDLGLLNTGELFF.